This TCR beta chain was identified in a study of cytomegalovirus exposure and HLA in healthy donors. Across the study: In an early release, HLA-typed donors contributed 80 million to 95 million unique TCR sequences.

Study-level findings and limits: Some highly shared sequence variants likely arose as a pipeline artifact. An apparent linkage of common viral pathogens to several of the most significant clusters emerged in a later analysis.

Deletions cut 0 bases from V and 5 bases from J, with 13 bases between. Per the germline V gene, CDR1 is MNHNS and CDR2 is SASEGT. The CDR3 extends over 16 amino acids. A word on this clone: Its matching antigen is unknown.

Researchers ran the PCR with 60 Vbeta and 13 Jbeta primers. TCRdb keeps only in-frame clones here, not all; method: immunoSEQ multiplex PCR. Here the sample table reports approximately 80,000 clones. The chain combines TRBV6-1 with TRBJ1-4; D possibly corresponds to TRBD1 (5 bases). The receptor was derived from a man younger than 35 in good health and CMV-seropositive. The sequenced material came from PBMCs. Here the CDR3 reads CASSEAGRGTNEKLFF. CDR3 nucleotide sequence: TGTGCCAGCAGTGAAGCTGGGAGGGGCACCAATGAAAAACTGTTTTTT.